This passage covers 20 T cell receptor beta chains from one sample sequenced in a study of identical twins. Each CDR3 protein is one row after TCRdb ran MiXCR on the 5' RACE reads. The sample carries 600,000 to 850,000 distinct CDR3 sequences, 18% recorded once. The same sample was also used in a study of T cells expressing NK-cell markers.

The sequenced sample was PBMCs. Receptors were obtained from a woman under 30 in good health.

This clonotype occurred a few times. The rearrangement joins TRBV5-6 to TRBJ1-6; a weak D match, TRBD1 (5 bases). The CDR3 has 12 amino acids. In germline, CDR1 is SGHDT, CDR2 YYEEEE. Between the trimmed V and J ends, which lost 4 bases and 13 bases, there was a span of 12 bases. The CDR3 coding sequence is TGTGCCAGCAGCCGGCGTGGGGGGCCCCTCCACTTT. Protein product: CASSRRGGPLHF. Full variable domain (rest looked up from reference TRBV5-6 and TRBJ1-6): DAGVTQSPTHLIKTRGQQVTLRCSPKSGHDTVSWYQQALGQGPQFIFQYYEEEERQRGNFPDRFSGHQFPNYSSELNVNALLLGDSALYLCASSRRGGPLHFGNGTRLTVT.

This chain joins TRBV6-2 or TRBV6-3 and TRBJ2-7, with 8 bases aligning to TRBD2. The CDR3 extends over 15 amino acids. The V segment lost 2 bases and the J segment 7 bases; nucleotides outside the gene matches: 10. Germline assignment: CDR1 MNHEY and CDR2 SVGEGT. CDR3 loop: CASSYPQRELVEQYF. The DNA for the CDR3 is TGTGCCAGCAGTTACCCGCAGCGGGAGCTCGTTGAGCAGTACTTC.

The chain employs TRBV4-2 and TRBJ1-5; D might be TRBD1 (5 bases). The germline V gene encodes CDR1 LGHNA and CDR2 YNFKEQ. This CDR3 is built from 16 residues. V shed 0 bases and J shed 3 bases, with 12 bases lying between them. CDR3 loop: CASSQEGGDYNQPQHF. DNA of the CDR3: TGTGCCAGCAGCCAAGAGGGAGGGGATTACAATCAGCCCCAGCATTTT.

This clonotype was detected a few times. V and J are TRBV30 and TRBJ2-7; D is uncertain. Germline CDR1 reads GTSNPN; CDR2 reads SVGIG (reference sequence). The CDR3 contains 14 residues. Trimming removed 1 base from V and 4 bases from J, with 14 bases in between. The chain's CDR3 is CAWSGTATSYEQYF. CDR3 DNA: TGTGCCTGGAGTGGCACAGCGACGTCTTACGAGCAGTACTTC.

The CDR3 spells CAISGDRYKDTQYF. CDR3 coding DNA: TGTGCCATCAGTGGGGACCGGTATAAGGATACGCAGTATTTT. The chain links TRBV10-3 to TRBJ2-3; possibly TRBD1 or TRBD2 for D (5 bases each). Germline V gives CDR1 ENHRY, CDR2 SYGVKD. This CDR3 is 14 amino acids long. Trimming cost V 4 bases and J 6 bases, with 14 bases left between them.

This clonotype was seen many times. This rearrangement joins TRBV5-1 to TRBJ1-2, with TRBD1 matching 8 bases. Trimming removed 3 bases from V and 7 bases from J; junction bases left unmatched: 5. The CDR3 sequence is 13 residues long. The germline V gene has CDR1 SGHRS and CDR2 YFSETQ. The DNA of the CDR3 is TGCGCCAGCAGCTCCGGACAGGGCGGTGGCTACACCTTC. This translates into CASSSGQGGGYTF.

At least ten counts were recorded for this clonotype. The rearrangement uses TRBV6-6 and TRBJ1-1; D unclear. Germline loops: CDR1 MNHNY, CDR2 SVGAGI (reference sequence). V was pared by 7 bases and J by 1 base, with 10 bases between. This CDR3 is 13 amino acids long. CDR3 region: CASILRENTEAFF. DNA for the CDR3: TGTGCCAGCATTCTCCGGGAGAACACTGAAGCTTTCTTT.

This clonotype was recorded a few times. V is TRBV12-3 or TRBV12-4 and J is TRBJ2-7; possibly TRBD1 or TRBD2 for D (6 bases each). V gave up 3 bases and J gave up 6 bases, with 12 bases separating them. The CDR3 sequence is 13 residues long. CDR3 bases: TGTGCCAGCAGTTTCCGGGGGCAGAGCGAGCAGTACTTC. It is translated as CASSFRGQSEQYF.

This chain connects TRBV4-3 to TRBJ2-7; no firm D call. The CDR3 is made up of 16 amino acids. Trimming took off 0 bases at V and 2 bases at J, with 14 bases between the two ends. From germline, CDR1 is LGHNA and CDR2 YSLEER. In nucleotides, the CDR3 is TGCGCCAGCAGCCAAGATTGGGCTACCTTTACCTACGAGCAGTACTTC. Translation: CASSQDWATFTYEQYF.

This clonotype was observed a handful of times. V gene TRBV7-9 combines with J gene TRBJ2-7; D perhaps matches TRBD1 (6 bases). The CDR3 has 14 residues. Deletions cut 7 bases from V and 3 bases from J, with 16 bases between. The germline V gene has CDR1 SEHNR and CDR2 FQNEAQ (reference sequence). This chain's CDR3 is CASNNVRDNYEQYF. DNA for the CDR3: TGTGCCAGCAACAACGTTCGGGACAACTACGAGCAGTACTTC.

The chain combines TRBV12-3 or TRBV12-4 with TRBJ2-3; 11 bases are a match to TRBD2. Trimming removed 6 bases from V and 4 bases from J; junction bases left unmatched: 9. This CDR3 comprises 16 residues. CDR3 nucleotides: TGTGCCAGCAGACTCTTTAGCGGGGGGGTCGCAGATACGCAGTATTTT. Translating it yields CASRLFSGGVADTQYF.

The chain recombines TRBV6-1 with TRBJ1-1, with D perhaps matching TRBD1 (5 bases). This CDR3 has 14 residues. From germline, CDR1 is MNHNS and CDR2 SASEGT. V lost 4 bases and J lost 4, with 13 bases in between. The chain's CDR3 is CASSVGRGGTEAFF. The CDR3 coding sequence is TGTGCCAGCAGTGTTGGACGGGGGGGCACTGAAGCTTTCTTT.

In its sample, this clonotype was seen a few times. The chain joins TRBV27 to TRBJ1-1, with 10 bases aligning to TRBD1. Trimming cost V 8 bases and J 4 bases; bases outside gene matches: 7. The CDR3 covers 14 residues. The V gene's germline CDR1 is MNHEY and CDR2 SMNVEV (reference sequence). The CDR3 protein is CASRRTGGLTEAFF. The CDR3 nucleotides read TGTGCCAGCCGCCGGACAGGGGGACTCACTGAAGCTTTCTTT.

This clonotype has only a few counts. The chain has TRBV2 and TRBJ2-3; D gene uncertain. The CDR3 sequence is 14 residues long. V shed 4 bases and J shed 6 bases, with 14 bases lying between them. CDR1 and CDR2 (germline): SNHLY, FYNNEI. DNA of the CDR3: TGTGCCAGCAGTGGAGACTCCCGAACCGATACGCAGTATTTT. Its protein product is CASSGDSRTDTQYF.

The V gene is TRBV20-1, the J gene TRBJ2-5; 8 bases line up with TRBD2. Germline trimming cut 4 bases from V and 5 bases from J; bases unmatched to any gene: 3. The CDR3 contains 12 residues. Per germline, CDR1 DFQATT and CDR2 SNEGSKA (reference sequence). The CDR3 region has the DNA TGCAGTGCTAATAGCGGGACGGAGACCCAGTACTTC. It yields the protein CSANSGTETQYF.

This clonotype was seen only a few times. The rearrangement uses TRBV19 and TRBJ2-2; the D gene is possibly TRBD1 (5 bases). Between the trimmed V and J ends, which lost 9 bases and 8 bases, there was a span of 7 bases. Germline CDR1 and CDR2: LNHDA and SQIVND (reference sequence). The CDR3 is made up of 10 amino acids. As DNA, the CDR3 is TGTGCCAGCAGGGATGGGGAGCTGTTTTTT. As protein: CASRDGELFF.

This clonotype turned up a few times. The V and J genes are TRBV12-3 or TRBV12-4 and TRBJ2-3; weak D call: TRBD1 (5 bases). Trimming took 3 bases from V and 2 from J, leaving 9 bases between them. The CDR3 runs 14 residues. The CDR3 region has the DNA TGTGCCAGCAGTTTGGGGCGCCTCACAGATACGCAGTATTTT. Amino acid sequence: CASSLGRLTDTQYF.

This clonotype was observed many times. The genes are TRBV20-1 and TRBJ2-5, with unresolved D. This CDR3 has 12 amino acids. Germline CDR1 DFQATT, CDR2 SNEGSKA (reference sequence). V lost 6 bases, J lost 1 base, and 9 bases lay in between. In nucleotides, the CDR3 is TGCAGTGCCATAGGCAGCCAAGAGACCCAGTACTTC. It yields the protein CSAIGSQETQYF.

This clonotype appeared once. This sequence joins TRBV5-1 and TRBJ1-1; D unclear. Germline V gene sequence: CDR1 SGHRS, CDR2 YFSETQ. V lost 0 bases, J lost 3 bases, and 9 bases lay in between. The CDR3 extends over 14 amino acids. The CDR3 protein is CASSLVSMYTEAFF. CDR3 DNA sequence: TGCGCCAGCAGCTTGGTTAGCATGTACACTGAAGCTTTCTTT.

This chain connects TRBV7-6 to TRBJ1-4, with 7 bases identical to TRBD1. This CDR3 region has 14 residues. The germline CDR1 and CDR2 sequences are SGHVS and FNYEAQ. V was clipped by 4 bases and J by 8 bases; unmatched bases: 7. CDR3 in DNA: TGTGCCAGCAGCTCCCGGGACAGAGACGAAAAACTGTTTTTT. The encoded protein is CASSSRDRDEKLFF.